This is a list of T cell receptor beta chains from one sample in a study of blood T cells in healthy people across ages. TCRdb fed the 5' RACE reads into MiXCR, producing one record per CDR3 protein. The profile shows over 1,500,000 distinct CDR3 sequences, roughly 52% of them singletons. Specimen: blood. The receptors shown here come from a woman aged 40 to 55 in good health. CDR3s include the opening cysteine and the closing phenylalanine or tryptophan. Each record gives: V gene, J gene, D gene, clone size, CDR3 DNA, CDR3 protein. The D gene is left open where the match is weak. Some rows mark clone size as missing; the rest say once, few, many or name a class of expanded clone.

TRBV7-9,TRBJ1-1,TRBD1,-,TGTGCCAGCAGCGAACCCCGGGGGGACAGGGCTTTCTTT,CASSEPRGDRAFF
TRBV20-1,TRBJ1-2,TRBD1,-,TGCAGTGTGCCGGCCGGGACAGGCTATGGCTACACCTTC,CSVPAGTGYGYTF
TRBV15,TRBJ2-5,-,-,TGTGCCACCAGCAGAGATCGGCTAGCCTCAGTGGAGCAGTACTTC,CATSRDRLASVEQYF
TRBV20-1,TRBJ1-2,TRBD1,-,TGCAGTGCCGAGACAGGGACAGCTGAAGGCTACACCTTC,CSAETGTAEGYTF
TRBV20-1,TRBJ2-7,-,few,TGCAGTGCTAGACGGAGGGGCTACGAGCAGTACTTC,CSARRRGYEQYF
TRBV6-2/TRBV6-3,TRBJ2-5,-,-,TGTGCCAGCAGTTACGGATTCGACAGTGGGGAGACCCAGTACTTC,CASSYGFDSGETQYF
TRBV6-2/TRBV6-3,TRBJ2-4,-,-,TGTGCCAGCAGCCATGGACATGAAGCCAAAAACATTCAGTACTTC,CASSHGHEAKNIQYF
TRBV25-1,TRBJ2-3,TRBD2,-,TGTGCCAACAGTTCCACGGGGGGGGCGTATGGAGATACGCAGTATTTT,CANSSTGGAYGDTQYF
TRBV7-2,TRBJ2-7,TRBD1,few,TGTGCCAGCAGCTTGATGGGACAGGGGGTATGGGGGGGGGCTTACGAGCAGTACTTC,CASSLMGQGVWGGAYEQYF
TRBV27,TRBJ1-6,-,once,TGTGCCAGCCCCCTCCGGGGTAATTCACCCCTCCACTTT,CASPLRGNSPLHF
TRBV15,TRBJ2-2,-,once,TGTGCCACCAGCAGAGGTCCGGGGACCTCTTCTGGGGAGCTGTTTTTT,CATSRGPGTSSGELFF
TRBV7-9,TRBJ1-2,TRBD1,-,TGTGCCAGCAGCCGCGAGAGCGGGACAGGGAGAGGCTACACCTTC,CASSRESGTGRGYTF
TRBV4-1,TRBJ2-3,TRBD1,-,TGCGCCAGCAGCCAAGACCAGGGGGCTTGGACAGATACGCAGTATTTT,CASSQDQGAWTDTQYF
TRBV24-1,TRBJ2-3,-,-,TGTGCCACCAGAGCCCGGTATACCGAGTTCGGCTCAGATACGCAGTATTTT,CATRARYTEFGSDTQYF
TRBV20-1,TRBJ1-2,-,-,TGCAGTGCCCCGGATCGTCTAAACTATGGCTACACCTTC,CSAPDRLNYGYTF
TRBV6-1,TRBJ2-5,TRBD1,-,TGTGCCAGCAGCGACAGGGTCGGGATGGAGACCCAGTACTTC,CASSDRVGMETQYF
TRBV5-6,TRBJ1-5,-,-,TGTGCCAGCAGCTTGGGGCAGGTAGATCAGCCCCAGCATTTT,CASSLGQVDQPQHF
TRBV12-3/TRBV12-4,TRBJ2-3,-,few,TGTGCCAGCCAAAGGGGGACAAGGAGCACAGATACGCAGTATTTT,CASQRGTRSTDTQYF
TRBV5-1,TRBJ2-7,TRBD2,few,TGCGCCAGCAGCTTGGCAGGACTAGGATACGAGCAGTACTTC,CASSLAGLGYEQYF
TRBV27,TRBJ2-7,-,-,TGTGCCAGCAGTCCCCCTCAGGGGAGCTCCTACGAGCAGTACTTC,CASSPPQGSSYEQYF
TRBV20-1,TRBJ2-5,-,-,TGCAGTGCTAGAGATGCCCGAGTCGAGACCCAGTACTTC,CSARDARVETQYF
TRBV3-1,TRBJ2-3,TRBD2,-,TGTGCCAGCAGCCACTGGACTAGCGGGAGCCGGGATACGCAGTATTTT,CASSHWTSGSRDTQYF
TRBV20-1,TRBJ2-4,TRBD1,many,TGCAGTGCTCCAAAGACCGGGACAGGGGAGGGCATTCAGTACTTC,CSAPKTGTGEGIQYF
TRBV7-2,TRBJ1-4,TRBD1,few,TGTGCCAGCAGCGCCCTGGGACAGACTAATGAAAAACTGTTTTTT,CASSALGQTNEKLFF